Listed below are T cell receptor beta chains from one sample, sequenced in a study of shared clonotypes between healthy human individuals. The protocol was immunoSEQ multiplex PCR, while the TCRdb copy is restricted to in-frame clones and leaves out a portion. The data hold fewer than 850,000 clones, with 90% observed a single time. Material: memory CD8+ T cells from PBMCs. Receptor source: a man between 18 and 29 years old in good health. Some clones in this sample may be carry-over from other donors' samples. CDR3s include the opening cysteine and the closing phenylalanine or tryptophan. A D gene is named only where the DNA matches it firmly. Some rows mark clone size as missing; the rest say once, few, many or name a class of expanded clone.

j_gene	v_gene	d_gene	abundance	CDR3nt	CDR3aa
TRBJ2-1	TRBV28	-	-	TGTGCCAGCAGTTCCCCTGCTGGGGGAAGCTCCTACAATGAGCAGTTCTTC	CASSSPAGGSSYNEQFF
TRBJ2-5	TRBV5-1	-	-	TGCGCCAGCAGCTTGTACAGACCGTACCAAGAGACCCAGTACTTC	CASSLYRPYQETQYF
TRBJ2-3	TRBV28	TRBD1	-	TGTGCCAGCAGTTCGGACAGGGATGACACAGATACGCAGTATTTT	CASSSDRDDTDTQYF
TRBJ1-4	TRBV6-1	TRBD1	-	TGTGCCAGCAGTGACCAACGGACAGGGATTAATGAAAAACTGTTTTTT	CASSDQRTGINEKLFF
TRBJ2-7	TRBV7-9	-	-	TGTGCCAGCAGCACCGGCATCTCCTACGAGCAGTACTTC	CASSTGISYEQYF
TRBJ2-3	TRBV5-4	-	-	TGTGCCAGCAGTTCTACGAGGGCGGAGGCAGATACGCAGTATTTT	CASSSTRAEADTQYF
TRBJ2-1	TRBV4-2	TRBD2	-	TGTGCCAGCAGCCAAGATTGGGGGGAGGGCTACAATGAGCAGTTCTTC	CASSQDWGEGYNEQFF
TRBJ2-3	TRBV7-3	TRBD2	-	TGTGCCAGCAGCTTAACGAGGACTAGCGGGAGGGCAAGCACAGATACGCAGTATTTT	CASSLTRTSGRASTDTQYF
TRBJ1-5	TRBV19	-	-	TGTGCCAGTAGTGGACAGATCAATCAGCCCCAGCATTTT	CASSGQINQPQHF
TRBJ2-7	TRBV11-2	TRBD1	-	TGTGCCAGCAGCTTTTCGTCGGGGACAGGGGTCTCCTACGAGCAGTACTTC	CASSFSSGTGVSYEQYF
TRBJ2-7	TRBV7-2	TRBD1	-	TGTGCCAGCAGCTTAGGGAGACAGGGGGTTCCCGAGCAGTACTTC	CASSLGRQGVPEQYF
TRBJ1-4	TRBV11-2	TRBD1	-	TGTGCCAGCAGCGAAGGGGCAGGGGGTGAAAAACTGTTTTTT	CASSEGAGGEKLFF
TRBJ1-2	TRBV28	-	once	TGTGCCAGCAGACCCATCCCTCCGGATACTAACTATGGCTACACCTTC	CASRPIPPDTNYGYTF
TRBJ1-2	TRBV6-5	-	-	TGTGCCAGCAGTGCCACCGAGACAGGAAACTATGGCTACACCTTC	CASSATETGNYGYTF
TRBJ2-7	TRBV9	TRBD2	-	TGTGCCAGCAGCGCGCCTCTAGCGGGAGGGCCCTACGAGCAGTACTTC	CASSAPLAGGPYEQYF
TRBJ1-4	TRBV28	-	-	TGTGCCAGCAGTGTTCAGACTAATGAAAAACTGTTTTTT	CASSVQTNEKLFF
TRBJ1-1	TRBV2	-	few	TGTGCCGGAAGGGAGGGCCGTACTGAAGCTTTCTTT	CAGREGRTEAFF
TRBJ2-5	TRBV7-9	TRBD1	-	TGTGCCAGCAGTTCCGGACAGGGGGCTATGGAGACCCAGTACTTC	CASSSGQGAMETQYF
TRBJ1-4	TRBV5-1	TRBD1	-	TGCGCCAGCGCCACGGACAGGGACGAAAAACTGTTTTTT	CASATDRDEKLFF
TRBJ2-7	TRBV27	-	-	TGTGCCAGCAACTCCTTGGACAGCCCCTACGAGCAGTACTTC	CASNSLDSPYEQYF
TRBJ2-2	TRBV6-6	-	once	TGTGCCAGCAGTTACTCGTCGGGCGGGGAGCTGTTTTTT	CASSYSSGGELFF
TRBJ2-3	TRBV27	-	-	TGTGCCAGCAGTTTTCTGGGAAGGCAGTATTTT	CASSFLGRQYF
TRBJ1-1	TRBV19	TRBD1	-	TGTGCCAGTAGTTCCGGGACAGTTAACACTGAAGCTTTCTTT	CASSSGTVNTEAFF
TRBJ2-6	TRBV7-8	TRBD1	-	TGTGCCAGCAGCTTAGCGACAGGGTTTGGGGCCAACGTCCTGACTTTC	CASSLATGFGANVLTF
TRBJ2-1	TRBV15	-	-	TGTGCCACCAGCAGGGGAGGGGGAGTCTACAATGAGCAGTTCTTC	CATSRGGGVYNEQFF
TRBJ2-7	TRBV14	-	-	TGTGCCAGCAGCCAAGTCGGCGGGACCTACGAGCAGTACTTC	CASSQVGGTYEQYF
TRBJ1-2	TRBV4-1	-	-	TGCGCCAGCTCGCAAGTAACCGCTAACTATGGCTACACCTTC	CASSQVTANYGYTF
TRBJ2-3	TRBV19	-	-	TGTGCCAGTAGTCAAGACTCCCCTAGCACAGATACGCAGTATTTT	CASSQDSPSTDTQYF
TRBJ2-2	TRBV4-1	TRBD2	-	TGCGCCAGCAGCCTAGACCCCGGGACTAGCGCCGGGGAGCTGTTTTTT	CASSLDPGTSAGELFF
TRBJ2-7	TRBV2	-	-	TGTGCCAGCAGCGGACCCTGGACAGACCTTACCTACGAGCAGTACTTC	CASSGPWTDLTYEQYF
TRBJ2-7	TRBV19	TRBD2	-	TGTGCCAGTAGCTCTCCTATTAGCGGGAGATTCGGGGAGGACGAGCAGTACTTC	CASSSPISGRFGEDEQYF
TRBJ2-3	TRBV9	-	-	TGTGCCAGCAGCTCTGCGGGCGGCGGCACAGATACGCAGTATTTT	CASSSAGGGTDTQYF
TRBJ1-5	TRBV28	-	few	TGTGCCAGCAGTACTACCGGGCCCCAGCATTTT	CASSTTGPQHF
TRBJ1-1	TRBV4-2	-	-	TGTGCCAGCAGCCAAGACCGGCAAGGAGGTGAAGCTTTCTTT	CASSQDRQGGEAFF
TRBJ1-5	TRBV28	-	-	TGTGCCAGCAGTCAGGGGTTCGTGCCCGGGGATCAGCCCCAGCATTTT	CASSQGFVPGDQPQHF
TRBJ2-5	TRBV7-8	TRBD2	-	TGTGCCAGCCGCCGGCTAGCGGGAGGGCCGGGAGAGACCCAGTACTTC	CASRRLAGGPGETQYF
TRBJ1-2	TRBV14	-	-	TGTGCCAGCAGCCAACGGCAGCAGGACTCTAACTATGGCTACACCTTC	CASSQRQQDSNYGYTF
TRBJ1-3	TRBV14	-	-	TGTGCCAGCAGCCCCCGCGGGCCGGAGTACCCTCCTTCTGGAAACACCATATATTTT	CASSPRGPEYPPSGNTIYF
TRBJ2-7	TRBV5-1	TRBD1	-	TGCGCCAGCAGCCAGGGACAGGACGAGCAGTACTTC	CASSQGQDEQYF
TRBJ2-7	TRBV5-6	-	once	TGTGCCAGCAGCTGGGGGCGCAGCTCCTACGAGCAGTACTTC	CASSWGRSSYEQYF
TRBJ2-2	TRBV15	-	-	TGTGCCACCAGCAGAGATGGAGAGGGAGAGGGCACCGGGGAGCTGTTTTTT	CATSRDGEGEGTGELFF
TRBJ2-7	TRBV19	-	-	TGTGCCAGTAGTCCTTACGGCGGAGGGACCTACGAGCAGTACTTC	CASSPYGGGTYEQYF